This T cell receptor beta chain emerged from a study of blood T cell repertoires in COVID-19. The wider study: Acute-phase and convalescent COVID-19 samples originated in the United States, Italy and Spain. Sample material is recorded as cDNA or gDNA derived from T cells, B-cell-depleted T cells, or PBMCs.

The table came from immunoSEQ multiplex PCR; TCRdb's copy has only in-frame clones and leaves some out. The sample contains 30,000 to 50,000 clones, roughly 84% of which appear only once. The V segment lost 6 bases and the J segment 1 base; nucleotides outside the gene matches: 8. The CDR3 extends over 15 amino acids. The V gene's germline CDR1 is MNHNS and CDR2 SASEGT. The receptor was isolated from a man aged 45-60 years with active or convalescent COVID-19. The chain combines TRBV6-1 with TRBJ2-5; 7 bases agree with TRBD1. The source material was peripheral blood. CDR3 residues: CASSDPGTVQETQYF. CDR3 nucleotide sequence: TGTGCCAGCAGCGACCCTGGGACAGTCCAAGAGACCCAGTACTTC.